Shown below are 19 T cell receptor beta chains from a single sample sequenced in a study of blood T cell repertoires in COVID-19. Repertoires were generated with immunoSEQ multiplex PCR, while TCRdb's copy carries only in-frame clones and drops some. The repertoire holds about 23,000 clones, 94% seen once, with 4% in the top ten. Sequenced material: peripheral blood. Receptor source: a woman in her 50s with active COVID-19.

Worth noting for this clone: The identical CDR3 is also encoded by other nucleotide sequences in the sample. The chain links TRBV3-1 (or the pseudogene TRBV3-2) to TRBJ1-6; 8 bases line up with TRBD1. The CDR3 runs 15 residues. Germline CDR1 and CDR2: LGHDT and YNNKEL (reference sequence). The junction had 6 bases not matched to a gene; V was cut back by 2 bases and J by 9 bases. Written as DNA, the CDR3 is TGTGCCAGCAGCCAAACCGGGACAGGCGGTTCACCCCTCCACTTT. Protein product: CASSQTGTGGSPLHF.

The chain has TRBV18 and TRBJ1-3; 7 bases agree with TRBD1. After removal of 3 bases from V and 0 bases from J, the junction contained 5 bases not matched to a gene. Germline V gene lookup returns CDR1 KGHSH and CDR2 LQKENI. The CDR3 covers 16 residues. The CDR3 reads CASSPTTGSSGNTIYF. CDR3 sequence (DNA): TGTGCCAGCTCACCGACGACAGGGAGCTCTGGAAACACCATATATTTT.

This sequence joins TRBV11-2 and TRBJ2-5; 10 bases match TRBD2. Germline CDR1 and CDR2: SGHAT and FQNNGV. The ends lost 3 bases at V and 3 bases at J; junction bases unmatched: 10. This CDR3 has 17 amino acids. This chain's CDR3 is CASSFLTSGNSKETQYF. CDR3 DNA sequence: TGTGCCAGCAGCTTTCTCACTAGCGGGAATTCGAAAGAGACCCAGTACTTC.

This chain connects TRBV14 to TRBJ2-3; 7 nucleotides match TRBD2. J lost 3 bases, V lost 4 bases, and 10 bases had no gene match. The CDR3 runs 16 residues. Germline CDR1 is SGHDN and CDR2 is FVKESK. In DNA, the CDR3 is TGTGCCAGCAGCCTCCGACTAGCAGCAAGGACAGATACGCAGTATTTT. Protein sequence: CASSLRLAARTDTQYF.

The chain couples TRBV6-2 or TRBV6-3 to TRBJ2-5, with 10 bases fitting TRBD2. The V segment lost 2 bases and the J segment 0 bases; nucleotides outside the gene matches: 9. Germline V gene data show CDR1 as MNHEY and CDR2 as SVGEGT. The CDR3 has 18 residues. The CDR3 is CASSYPSSGGPYQETQYF. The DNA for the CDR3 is TGTGCCAGCAGTTACCCATCTAGCGGGGGTCCCTACCAAGAGACCCAGTACTTC.

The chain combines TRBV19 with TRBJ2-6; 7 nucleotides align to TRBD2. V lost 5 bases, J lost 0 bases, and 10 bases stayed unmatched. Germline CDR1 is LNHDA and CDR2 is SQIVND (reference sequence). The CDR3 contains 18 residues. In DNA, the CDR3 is TGTGCCAGTAGTCTTAGACTAGCCTTCTCCTCTGGGGCCAACGTCCTGACTTTC. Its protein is CASSLRLAFSSGANVLTF.

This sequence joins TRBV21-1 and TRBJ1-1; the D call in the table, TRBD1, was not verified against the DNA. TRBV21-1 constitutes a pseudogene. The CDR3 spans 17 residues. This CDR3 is CASSKPSRDRANTEAFF. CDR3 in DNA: TGTGCCAGCAGCAAACCTAGTAGGGACAGGGCGAACACTGAAGCTTTCTTT.

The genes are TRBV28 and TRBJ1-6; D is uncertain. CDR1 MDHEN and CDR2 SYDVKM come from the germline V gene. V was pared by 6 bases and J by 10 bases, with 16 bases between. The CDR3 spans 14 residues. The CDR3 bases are TGTGCCAGCAGGGCGAGGCAGTCGGGGTCACCCCTCCACTTT. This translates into CASRARQSGSPLHF.

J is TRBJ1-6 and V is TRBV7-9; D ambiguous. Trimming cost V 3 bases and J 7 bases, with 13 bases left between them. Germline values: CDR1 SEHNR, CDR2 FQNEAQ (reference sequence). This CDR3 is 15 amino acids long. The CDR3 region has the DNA TGTGCCAGCAGCTTGCGCGCGGGCCACAATTCACCCCTCCACTTT. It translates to CASSLRAGHNSPLHF.

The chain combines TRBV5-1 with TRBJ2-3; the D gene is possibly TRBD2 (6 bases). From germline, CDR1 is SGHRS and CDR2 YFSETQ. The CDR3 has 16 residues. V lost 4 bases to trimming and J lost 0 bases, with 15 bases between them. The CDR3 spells CASSPSFRGSTDTQYF. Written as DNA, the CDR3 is TGCGCCAGCAGCCCTTCTTTCCGGGGGAGCACAGATACGCAGTATTTT.

The chain's CDR3 is CASHANGRAGNEQFF. The DNA of the CDR3 is TGTGCCAGCCACGCGAACGGGAGGGCCGGGAATGAGCAGTTCTTC. J is TRBJ2-1 and V is TRBV27; TRBD2 matches 8 bases. Per germline, CDR1 MNHEY and CDR2 SMNVEV (reference sequence). J was trimmed by 7 bases and V by 8 bases; bases with no gene match: 13. CDR3 length: 15 amino acids.

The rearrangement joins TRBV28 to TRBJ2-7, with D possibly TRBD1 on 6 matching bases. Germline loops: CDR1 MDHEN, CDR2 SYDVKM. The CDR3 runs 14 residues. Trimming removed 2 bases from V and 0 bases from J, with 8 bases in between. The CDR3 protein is CASSLQGSSYEQYF. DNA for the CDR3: TGTGCCAGCAGTTTACAGGGGAGCTCCTACGAGCAGTACTTC.

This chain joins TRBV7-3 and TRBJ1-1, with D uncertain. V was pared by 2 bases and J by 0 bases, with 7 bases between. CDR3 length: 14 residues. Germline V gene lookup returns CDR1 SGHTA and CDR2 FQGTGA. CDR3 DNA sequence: TGTGCCAGCAGCTTAGGAGGCCTGAACACTGAAGCTTTCTTT. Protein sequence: CASSLGGLNTEAFF.

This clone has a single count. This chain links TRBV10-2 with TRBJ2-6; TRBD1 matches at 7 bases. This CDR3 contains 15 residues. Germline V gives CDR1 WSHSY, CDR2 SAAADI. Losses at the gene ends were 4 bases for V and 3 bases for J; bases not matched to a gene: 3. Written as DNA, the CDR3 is TGCGCCAGCAGTGGACAGGGCGGTGGGGCCAACGTCCTGACTTTC. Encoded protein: CASSGQGGGANVLTF.

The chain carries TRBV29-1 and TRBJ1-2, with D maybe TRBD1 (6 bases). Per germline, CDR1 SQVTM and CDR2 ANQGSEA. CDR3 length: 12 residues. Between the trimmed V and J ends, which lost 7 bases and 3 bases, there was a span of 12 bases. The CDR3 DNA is TGCAGCGCCGGAGGGGGGGACTATGGCTACACCTTC. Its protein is CSAGGGDYGYTF.

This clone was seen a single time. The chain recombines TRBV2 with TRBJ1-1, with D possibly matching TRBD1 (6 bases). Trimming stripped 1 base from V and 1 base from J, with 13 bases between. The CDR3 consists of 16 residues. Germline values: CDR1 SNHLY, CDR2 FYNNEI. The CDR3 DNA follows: TGTGCCAGCAGTGAAGTTGGCAGGGGTTCGAACACTGAAGCTTTCTTT. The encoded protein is CASSEVGRGSNTEAFF.

This CDR3 is CSASPQGPPSPLHF. For the CDR3, the DNA is TGCAGTGCTAGTCCCCAGGGGCCCCCTTCACCCCTCCACTTT. The chain combines TRBV20-1 with TRBJ1-6; D perhaps matches TRBD1 (6 bases). This CDR3 region has 14 residues. Germline loops: CDR1 DFQATT, CDR2 SNEGSKA (reference sequence). Trimming left V 3 bases short and J 9 bases short, with 15 bases between.

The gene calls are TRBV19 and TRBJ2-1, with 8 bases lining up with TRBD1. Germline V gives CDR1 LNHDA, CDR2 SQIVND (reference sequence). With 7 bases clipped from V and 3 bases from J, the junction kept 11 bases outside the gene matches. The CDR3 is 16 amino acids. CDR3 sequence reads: CASISSQGAHYNEQFF. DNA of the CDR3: TGTGCCAGTATCTCATCCCAGGGGGCACACTACAATGAGCAGTTCTTC.

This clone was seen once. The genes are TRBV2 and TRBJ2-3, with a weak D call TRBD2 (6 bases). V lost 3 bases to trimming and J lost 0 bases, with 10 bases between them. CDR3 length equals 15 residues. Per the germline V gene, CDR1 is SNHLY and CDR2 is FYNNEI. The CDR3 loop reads CASSEDYSSTDTQYF. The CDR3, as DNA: TGTGCCAGCAGTGAGGACTACTCTAGCACAGATACGCAGTATTTT.